The TCR beta chain under discussion was sequenced for a study of blood T cells in healthy people across ages. Whole-study results and caveats: Total diversity from one million sequenced T cells was likely underestimated.

The CDR3 contains 17 residues. Deletions cut 3 bases from V and 0 bases from J, with 17 bases between. Germline lookup yields CDR1 SGDLS and CDR2 YYNGEE. In regard to this clonotype: Its antigen is not known.

The use of a sample-barcoded 5' primer and a J-beta primer mix characterized a second PCR of about 7 to 12 cycles. A single record per CDR3 protein comes from TCRdb applying MiXCR to the 5' RACE reads. The sample includes 1.2 million to 1.5 million distinct CDR3 sequences, 40% to 50% of them seen just once. Each of the donors had roughly 9.1 milliliters of peripheral blood drawn into EDTA-treated Vacutainer tubes. The receptor comes from a woman aged 18-29 years in good health. The chain employs TRBV9 and TRBJ2-3; D is perhaps TRBD2 (5 bases). The sequenced material came from blood. The CDR3 DNA sequence: TGTGCCAGCAGCGAGGATGTAGCGTACACTAGCACAGATACGCAGTATTTT. Amino acid sequence: CASSEDVAYTSTDTQYF.